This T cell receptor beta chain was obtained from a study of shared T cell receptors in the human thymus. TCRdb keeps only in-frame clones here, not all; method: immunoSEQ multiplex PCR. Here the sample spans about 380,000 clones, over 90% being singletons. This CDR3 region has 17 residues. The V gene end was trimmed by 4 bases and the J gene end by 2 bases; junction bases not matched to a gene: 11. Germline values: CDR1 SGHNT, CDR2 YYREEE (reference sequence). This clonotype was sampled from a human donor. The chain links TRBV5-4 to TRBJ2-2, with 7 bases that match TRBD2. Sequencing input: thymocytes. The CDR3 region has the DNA TGTGCCAGCAGCGGTATTGGACTAGGACAAAACACCGGGGAGCTGTTTTTT. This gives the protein CASSGIGLGQNTGELFF.